Listed below are T cell receptor beta chains from one sample, sequenced in a study of blood T cells in healthy people across ages. TCRdb recomputed calls from the 5' RACE reads with MiXCR, one row per CDR3 protein. The table records 700,000 or so distinct CDR3 sequences, 22% of them present only once. The sample comprised blood. These receptors all come from a man between 65 and 85 years old in good health. The CDR3 runs from the conserved cysteine through the conserved F or W. A D gene is named only where the DNA matches it firmly. Expanded clones are given a class, and other clones once, few, many or no size at all.

j_call clone_size d_call v_call cdr3_nt cdr3_aa
TRBJ2-2 once TRBD2 TRBV10-3 TGTGCCATCAGTGATAGGCGGGGGGGCGTCACCGGGGAGCTGTTTTTT CAISDRRGGVTGELFF
TRBJ2-3 few TRBD2 TRBV3-1 TGTGCCAGCAGCCGCGGGGGGGTCATCAATACGCAGTATTTT CASSRGGVINTQYF
TRBJ1-1 NA NA TRBV20-1 TGCAGTGCTTCCCCTGACACGAACACTGAAGCTTTCTTT CSASPDTNTEAFF
TRBJ2-1 NA NA TRBV9 TGTGCCAGCAGCGTTAAGGGGGGGGGCCAGGTTAACAATGAGCAGTTCTTC CASSVKGGGQVNNEQFF
TRBJ2-1 many NA TRBV7-9 TGTGCCAGCAGCTCAAAAAGGCTGCAGGGTAAAAATGAGCAGTTCTTC CASSSKRLQGKNEQFF
TRBJ2-1 few NA TRBV20-1 TGCAGTGCTGGCCGTGGGGTGAGCTCCTCCTACAATGAGCAGTTCTTC CSAGRGVSSSYNEQFF
TRBJ2-7 NA TRBD1 TRBV20-1 TGCAGTGCTAGGGAACAAGACAGGGTGAGGGGCGAGCAGTACTTC CSAREQDRVRGEQYF
TRBJ2-4 few TRBD2 TRBV12-3/TRBV12-4 TGTGCCAGCATTCGCGGGGGGTCCAAAAACATTCAGTACTTC CASIRGGSKNIQYF
TRBJ1-6 NA NA TRBV28 TGTGCCAGCAGTCCCCCACGAGGCTCCTATAATTCACCCCTCCACTTT CASSPPRGSYNSPLHF
TRBJ2-1 few NA TRBV14 TGTGCCAGCAGCCTCTACGACCTCTACAATGAGCAGTTCTTC CASSLYDLYNEQFF
TRBJ2-1 few NA TRBV5-1 TGCGCCAGCACCCTTCTGTGGGGCTACAATGAGCAGTTCTTC CASTLLWGYNEQFF
TRBJ1-2 few NA TRBV6-5 TGTGCCAGCACTCGAGGGGGTTATGGCTACACCTTC CASTRGGYGYTF
TRBJ2-2 few TRBD1 TRBV11-2 TGTGCCAGCACCAAAACAGGGGCCGGGGAGCTGTTTTTT CASTKTGAGELFF
TRBJ1-2 NA TRBD1 TRBV20-1 TGCAGTGCTGTACCGGGACAGGCCTATGGCTACACCTTC CSAVPGQAYGYTF
TRBJ1-1 NA NA TRBV4-1 TGCGCCAGCAGCCAAACGGGGGAAGGGTGGACTGAAGCTTTCTTT CASSQTGEGWTEAFF
TRBJ1-4 once NA TRBV4-1 TGCGCCAGCAGCGGGGACATGTATGAAAAACTGTTTTTT CASSGDMYEKLFF
TRBJ2-7 NA NA TRBV4-2 TGTGCCAGCAGCAGAAGCGGAGCTGGGACGGACTACGAGCAGTACTTC CASSRSGAGTDYEQYF
TRBJ1-3 NA TRBD1 TRBV10-1 TGCGCCAGCAGTGAGTACCGGACAGGAGTTGGAAACACCATATATTTT CASSEYRTGVGNTIYF
TRBJ2-5 NA NA TRBV25-1 TGTGCCAGCACTCAGGGGGGGCAAGAGACCCAGTACTTC CASTQGGQETQYF
TRBJ2-5 few TRBD1 TRBV7-9 TGTGCCAGCAGCTTTGGGACAGGGGGCCAAGAGACCCAGTACTTC CASSFGTGGQETQYF
TRBJ1-4 NA NA TRBV4-3 TGCGCCAGCAGCCAAGACGGCACGGCGGGGATTGAAAAACTGTTTTTT CASSQDGTAGIEKLFF
TRBJ2-3 NA TRBD2 TRBV7-9 TGTGCCAGCAGCCCGGGACTAGCGGGACCTACTAGCACAGATACGCAGTATTTT CASSPGLAGPTSTDTQYF
TRBJ2-1 NA TRBD2 TRBV6-2/TRBV6-3 TGTGCCAGCAGTTACGCGTTACTAGCGGTTGGCAATGAGCAGTTCTTC CASSYALLAVGNEQFF
TRBJ1-2 NA NA TRBV10-3 TGTGCCATCAGGGACGACAGTAACTATGGCTACACCTTC CAIRDDSNYGYTF
TRBJ1-6 NA TRBD1 TRBV7-2 TGTGCCAGCAGCTTAACGTCAGGGGGCTTGCCACCCCTCCACTTT CASSLTSGGLPPLHF
TRBJ1-1 few TRBD1 TRBV7-9 TGTGCCGGCAGCGCAAGCGACGGACAGGGTTTGAACACTGAAGCTTTCTTT CAGSASDGQGLNTEAFF
TRBJ1-6 few NA TRBV12-3/TRBV12-4 TGTGCCAGCACCTTAAGTATAGGGGGTAATTCACCCCTCCACTTT CASTLSIGGNSPLHF
TRBJ2-5 NA TRBD1 TRBV4-3 TGCGCCAGCAGCCAAGATCGACAGGGGGCGGTGGAGACCCAGTACTTC CASSQDRQGAVETQYF
TRBJ2-2 once TRBD2 TRBV9 TGTGCCAGCAGCACTGGACTAGCGGTAAACACCGGGGAGCTGTTTTTT CASSTGLAVNTGELFF
TRBJ2-1 many TRBD2 TRBV7-2 TGTGCCAGCAGTTCTAGCGGGGGAGCCTACAATGAGCAGTTCTTC CASSSSGGAYNEQFF
TRBJ1-4 few TRBD1 TRBV7-2 TGTGCCAGCAGCACCTCGACAGGGTTGTTTGAAAAACTGTTTTTT CASSTSTGLFEKLFF
TRBJ1-4 few TRBD1 TRBV11-2 TGTGCCAGCAGCCTGAACGGACAGGGGGCCCCTAATGAAAAACTGTTTTTT CASSLNGQGAPNEKLFF
TRBJ1-1 NA NA TRBV6-6 TGTGCCAGCAGTTACGAGGCCGGGATGAACACTGAAGCTTTCTTT CASSYEAGMNTEAFF
TRBJ1-3 NA NA TRBV15 TGTGCCACCAGCAGAGATCAGGGTCGAAACACCATATATTTT CATSRDQGRNTIYF
TRBJ2-5 NA TRBD2 TRBV20-1 TGCAGCGTCCCGGTTTGGGCAGGGACTAAAGAGACCCAGTACTTC CSVPVWAGTKETQYF
TRBJ1-5 NA NA TRBV19 TGTGCCAGTATTTTCAGGGAACAGCCCCAGCATTTT CASIFREQPQHF
TRBJ1-2 few NA TRBV7-9 TGTGCCAGCAGCCCATCCAGGGGTGACTATGGCTACACCTTC CASSPSRGDYGYTF
TRBJ2-3 NA NA TRBV20-1 TGCAGTGCTAAGTGGGACCCGGTAAGAGATACGCAGTATTTT CSAKWDPVRDTQYF
TRBJ1-4 few NA TRBV4-1 TGCGCCAGCAGCCAAGATCTCAGGGGAGCTAATGGAAAACTGTTTTTT CASSQDLRGANGKLFF
TRBJ2-1 few NA TRBV2 TGTGCCAGCATAGGGGATAATGAGCAGTTCTTC CASIGDNEQFF
TRBJ2-7 many TRBD1 TRBV10-3 TGTGCCATCAGGACAGGGAGCTCCTACGAGCAGTACTTC CAIRTGSSYEQYF
TRBJ2-4 NA NA TRBV18 TGTGCCAGCTCACCACAGATAGCCAAAAACATTCAGTACTTC CASSPQIAKNIQYF
TRBJ2-1 NA TRBD2 TRBV11-2 TGTGCCAGCAGCTTCCCCTTTGGGACTAGCACCTACAATGAGCAGTTCTTC CASSFPFGTSTYNEQFF
TRBJ1-2 NA NA TRBV3-1 TGTGCCAGCAGCCATGGGACGGCTTCCTATGGCTACACCTTC CASSHGTASYGYTF
TRBJ1-4 NA NA TRBV19 TGTGCCAGTAGTATTCCGGGGAGTGATGAAAAACTGTTTTTT CASSIPGSDEKLFF
TRBJ1-2 NA TRBD1 TRBV7-9 TGTGCCAGCAGCCCGGACAGGGGGCAGCGCGGCTATGGCTACACCTTC CASSPDRGQRGYGYTF
TRBJ1-2 NA TRBD1 TRBV12-3/TRBV12-4 TGTGCCACCGGGGGAGGGGGCGGGTTGGAATATGGCTACACCTTC CATGGGGGLEYGYTF
TRBJ1-2 NA NA TRBV11-2 TGTGCCAGCAGCTTAGGGGCGGACTCCTATGGCTACACCTTC CASSLGADSYGYTF
TRBJ2-3 NA TRBD2 TRBV5-1 TGCGCCAGCAGCGTAGGACTAGCGGGAGGAATCACAGATACGCAGTATTTT CASSVGLAGGITDTQYF
TRBJ2-3 NA TRBD2 TRBV12-3/TRBV12-4 TGTGCCAGCAGCCATAGGAGGGCAGGACTAGCATCAGAAGATACGCAGTATTTT CASSHRRAGLASEDTQYF
TRBJ1-2 few TRBD1 TRBV4-3 TGCGCCAGCAGCCAAGAAGGGACAGGGGTCGTGAACTATGGCTACATCTTC CASSQEGTGVVNYGYIF
TRBJ2-5 few TRBD2 TRBV12-3/TRBV12-4 TGTGCCAGCAGTGAGGCACTAGCGGTTAAAGAGACCCAGTACTTC CASSEALAVKETQYF
TRBJ2-7 NA NA TRBV2 TGTGCCAGCTCCCTCCCCACGGGCGGGTACGAGCAGTACTTC CASSLPTGGYEQYF
TRBJ1-2 NA TRBD1 TRBV29-1 TGCAGCGTTGTTCAACAGGGGATGGAGGGCTACACCTTC CSVVQQGMEGYTF